The present T cell receptor (beta chain) was sequenced within a study of Graves' ophthalmopathy and Graves' hyperthyroidism. Study observations and caveats: Blood also held most thyroid clonotypes expanded above 0.001 frequency.

V was pared by 1 base and J by 5 bases, with 26 bases between. The V gene's germline CDR1 is LGHDT and CDR2 YNNKEL (reference sequence). The CDR3 contains 19 residues. As the template, RNA transcripts were used to amplify TCR beta CDR3 regions. HTBI primers were used in a first-round RT-PCR, which preceded a second-round multiplex PCR. In TCRdb, the multiplex PCR reads were re-called with MiXCR into one record per CDR3 protein. The sample lists 1 million to 1.3 million distinct CDR3 sequences; roughly two fifths were seen once. Enrollment excluded any patients with other autoimmune diseases, uncontrolled infections, pregnancy or lactation. As for this clonotype: Its antigen is not known.

Sequenced material: peripheral blood or thyroid tissue (not recorded which). The V call is TRBV3-1, the J call TRBJ2-5, with D perhaps TRBD1 (5 bases). The TCR originated in an adult man with Graves' hyperthyroidism. The CDR3 loop reads CASSQAKTFLGSRQETQYF. DNA of the CDR3: TGTGCCAGCAGCCAAGCCAAGACTTTCCTGGGCTCGCGACAGGAGACCCAGTACTTC.